This T cell receptor (beta chain) comes out of a study of T cell responses to AZD1222 COVID-19 vaccine. This clone was observed a few times. Only in-frame clones appear in the TCRdb table, and some are missing; sequencing was by immunoSEQ multiplex PCR. The data show 150,000 or so clones, 88% seen once. The CDR3 totals 15 residues. The V gene's germline CDR1 is SGHDN and CDR2 FVKESK. V lost 0 bases and J lost 3, with 11 bases in between. V is TRBV14 and J is TRBJ1-1; D not resolved. The TCR was taken from an adult in good health. The sequencing used peripheral blood, collected on day 0 of AZD1222 vaccination. CDR3 sequence reads: CASSQDFPSDTEAFF. The CDR3 nucleotides read TGTGCCAGCAGCCAAGATTTCCCATCGGACACTGAAGCTTTCTTT.